This T cell receptor beta chain appears in the sequencing data of a study of blood T cell repertoires in COVID-19. CDR1 and CDR2 from the germline V gene are MGHRA and YSYEKL. Germline trimming cut 0 bases from V and 2 bases from J; bases unmatched to any gene: 0. The CDR3 has 16 amino acids. The table came from immunoSEQ multiplex PCR; TCRdb's copy has only in-frame clones and leaves some out. Seen here are approximately 160,000 clones, approximately 81% observed once, and the top ten hold around 14%. This clonotype was obtained from a man between 18 and 29 years old with active or convalescent COVID-19. The chain couples TRBV4-1 to TRBJ2-1, with 11 bases identical to TRBD2. The sample was peripheral blood. The DNA for the CDR3 is TGCGCCAGCAGCCAAGAACTAGCGGGAGCCTACAATGAGCAGTTCTTC. Protein sequence: CASSQELAGAYNEQFF.